This TCR beta chain emerged from a study of identical twins. Study results and caveats: Invariant T cells like MAIT and iNKT could partly confound the zero-insertion analyses. Beta out-of-frame twin sharing showed a weaker excess.

As regards this clonotype: The antigen is undetermined.

Addition of a universal primer site occurred through template switching, and cDNA carried unique molecular identifiers. In TCRdb, the 5' RACE reads were re-called with MiXCR into one record per CDR3 protein. The profile shows 450,000 to 650,000 distinct CDR3 sequences, around a tenth of them singletons. Germline trimming cut 0 bases from V and 2 bases from J; bases unmatched to any gene: 4. CDR1 and CDR2 from the germline V gene are GTSNPN and SVGIG (reference sequence). The length of the CDR3 is 15 residues. This sample also belongs to another study, concerning yellow fever vaccine responses in identical twins.

The sample comprised PBMCs. The rearrangement uses TRBV30 and TRBJ2-3, with 8 positions matching TRBD2. This receptor was obtained from a young woman in good health. The CDR3 coding sequence is TGTGCCTGGAGTGTTAGCGGGGAATACACAGATACGCAGTATTTT. Protein sequence: CAWSVSGEYTDTQYF.